This entry features one T cell receptor beta chain sequence. The target antigen is unknown. This sample is drawn from a study of cytomegalovirus exposure and HLA in healthy donors. Study context: The 100 to 150 validation repertoires used the same platform as the roughly 670 first-cohort repertoires, a later analysis reported. Whole-study findings and limits: In the 95 to 150 validation repertoires, a later analysis found that first-cohort TCR clusters tended to co-occur. Whilst most TCR sequences proved rare, a subset of public TCRs occurred across many donors.

Assay: immunoSEQ multiplex PCR; the TCRdb copy retains only in-frame clones and omits some. Seen here are 95,000 to 150,000 clones, approximately 95% observed once, and the top ten hold 1.7%. The V and J ends lost 9 bases and 3 bases respectively, with 20 bases between them. The CDR3 covers 15 residues. From germline, CDR1 is SNHLY and CDR2 FYNNEI. V and J are TRBV2 and TRBJ1-1; D gene unclear. This TCR was sampled from a young man in good health and CMV-seronegative. What was sequenced was PBMCs. DNA of the CDR3: TGTGCCAGTTCACTACGTACTGGGGAGGACACTGAAGCTTTCTTT. Amino acids: CASSLRTGEDTEAFF.